This TCR beta chain came from a study of blood T cell repertoires in COVID-19. Across the whole study: Samples taken during acute and convalescent COVID-19 were collected in the United States, Italy and Spain. In each case, the material was cDNA or gDNA derived from T cells, B-cell-depleted T cells, or PBMCs.

This clone showed up just a few times. CDR1 and CDR2 (germline): LGHNA, YSLEER. The CDR3 loop spans 18 amino acids. After removal of 1 base from V and 4 bases from J, the junction contained 7 bases not matched to a gene. In the source study's methods: How many nucleated cells were present was estimated from reference gene primer amplification. TCRdb's table, derived via immunoSEQ multiplex PCR, lists solely in-frame clones and lacks some. V, J and clone size are those of that table, while D and trimming were read from the DNA. The data contain approximately 260,000 clones, around nine tenths of them singletons.

Sequenced input: peripheral blood. The source of this sequence is a woman in her 40s who had recovered from COVID-19. The chain recombines TRBV4-3 with TRBJ2-6; 10 bases map to TRBD1. CDR3 sequence: CASSQVMDRGAGANVLTF. CDR3 coding DNA: TGCGCCAGCAGCCAAGTTATGGACAGGGGGGCCGGGGCCAACGTCCTGACTTTC.